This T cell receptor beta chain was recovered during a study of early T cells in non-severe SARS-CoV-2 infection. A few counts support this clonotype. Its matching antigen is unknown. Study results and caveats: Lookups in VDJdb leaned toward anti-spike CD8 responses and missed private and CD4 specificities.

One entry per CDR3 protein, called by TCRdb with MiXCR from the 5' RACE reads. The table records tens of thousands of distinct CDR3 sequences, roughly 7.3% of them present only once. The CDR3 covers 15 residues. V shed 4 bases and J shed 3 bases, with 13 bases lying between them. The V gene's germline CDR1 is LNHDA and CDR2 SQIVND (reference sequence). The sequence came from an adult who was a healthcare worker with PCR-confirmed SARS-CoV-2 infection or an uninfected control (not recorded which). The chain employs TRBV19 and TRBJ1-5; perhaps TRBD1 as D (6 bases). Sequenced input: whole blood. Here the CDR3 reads CASSRRQANNQPQHF. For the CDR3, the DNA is TGTGCCAGTAGTAGGAGACAGGCGAACAATCAGCCCCAGCATTTT.